The sequence of this TCR beta chain was determined in a study of human T cells and chemical hapten exposure. Turning to the study itself: After 6 days, upper back 0.01% DPC patch tests were scored. Predominantly women, the patients had alopecia areata, totalis or universalis.

This clonotype was recorded a few times. TCRdb re-called the RACE reads with MiXCR, one entry per CDR3 protein. The sample contains around 380,000 distinct CDR3 sequences, more than 4.5% of which appear only once. The sample's time point: patch test 1, 2 weeks after DPC sensitization. The treatment was: therapeutic diphenylcyclopropenone sensitization with weekly scalp DPC. V lost 5 bases and J lost 5, with 7 bases in between. The V gene's germline CDR1 is LGHDT and CDR2 YNNKEL (reference sequence). This CDR3 is 11 amino acids long. This chain links TRBV3-1 with TRBJ2-7; D not certain. The clonotype originates from a woman between 45 and 60 years old with alopecia areata. Some clones in this sample may be carry-over from other donors' samples. The sequencing used whole blood, collected in connection with sensitization to the hapten diphenylcyclopropenone (DPC). DNA for the CDR3: TGTGCCAGCAGCACTGCAGACGAGCAGTACTTC. Translating it yields CASSTADEQYF.